Presented here are 25 T cell receptor beta chains from one specimen sequenced in a study of shared clonotypes between healthy human individuals. The assay was immunoSEQ multiplex PCR, and TCRdb's table has in-frame clones only and misses some. The sample lists under 2.5 million clones; under 95% were seen once. Sequencing was performed on naive CD4+ T cells from PBMCs. Documented subset: CD45RA+ positively selected. The receptors here all came from a man aged 18 to 29 in good health. Some clones in this sample may be carry-over from other donors' samples.

Only one count was recorded for this clone. The chain has TRBV25-1 and TRBJ2-7; 7 bases agree with TRBD2. V shed 5 bases, J shed 5 bases, and the junction held 12 bases outside the gene matches. The CDR3 has 15 amino acids. Germline lookup yields CDR1 MGHDK and CDR2 SYGVNS. The DNA of the CDR3 is TGTGCCAGCAGTCCTGGGGGAGCGGGAAGCCACGAGCAGTACTTC. This sequence encodes CASSPGGAGSHEQYF.

The J gene is TRBJ1-3, the V gene TRBV11-1, with 9 positions matching TRBD1. This CDR3 comprises 16 residues. The ends lost 5 bases at V and 2 bases at J; junction bases unmatched: 7. The germline gives CDR1 SGHAT, CDR2 FQDESV (reference sequence). CDR3 residues: CASSPRQGEAGNTIYF. The CDR3 DNA follows: TGTGCCAGCAGCCCGCGACAGGGGGAAGCTGGAAACACCATATATTTT.

The chain combines TRBV28 with TRBJ1-5, with D possibly matching TRBD1 (6 bases). The germline CDR1 and CDR2 sequences are MDHEN and SYDVKM. This CDR3 has 16 residues. The V end was cut by 2 bases, the J end by 6 bases, with 17 bases between. The CDR3 sequence: CASSLRGLSGLQPQHF. In nucleotides, the CDR3 is TGTGCCAGCAGTTTAAGGGGGTTGTCGGGGCTTCAGCCCCAGCATTTT. Complete variable domain (other parts from reference TRBV28 and TRBJ1-5): DVKVTQSSRYLVKRTGEKVFLECVQDMDHENMFWYRQDPGLGLRLIYFSYDVKMKEKGDIPEGYSVSREKKERFSLILESASTNQTSMYLCASSLRGLSGLQPQHFGDGTRLSIL.

V and J are TRBV30 and TRBJ1-4; D gene uncertain. The germline gives CDR1 GTSNPN, CDR2 SVGIG (reference sequence). This CDR3 has 15 amino acids. V was shortened by 3 bases and J by 0 bases, with 11 bases between the two germline ends. The CDR3: CAWRVGNPTNEKLFF. Here the CDR3 DNA reads TGTGCCTGGAGGGTTGGAAACCCAACTAATGAAAAACTGTTTTTT.

The chain is built from TRBV7-9 and TRBJ1-1; tentatively, D is TRBD1 (5 bases). The germline V gene encodes CDR1 SEHNR and CDR2 FQNEAQ (reference sequence). This CDR3 has 14 amino acids. Deletions cut 5 bases from V and 0 bases from J, with 10 bases between. The CDR3 region is CASSIGHLNTEAFF. CDR3 coding DNA: TGTGCCAGCAGCATAGGACACCTGAACACTGAAGCTTTCTTT.

The chain uses TRBV6-5 and TRBJ1-5; D is unclear. Germline V gene data show CDR1 as MNHEY and CDR2 as SVGAGI. The CDR3 is made up of 15 amino acids. Trimming left V 4 bases short and J 0 bases short, with 10 bases between. The CDR3 here is CASSLALDSNQPQHF. DNA for the CDR3: TGTGCCAGCAGTTTAGCCCTGGATAGCAATCAGCCCCAGCATTTT.

CDR3 loop: CASSLASGKYNEQFF. CDR3 DNA: TGTGCCAGCAGCTTAGCAAGCGGGAAATACAATGAGCAGTTCTTC. The chain joins TRBV11-2 to TRBJ2-1; 7 nucleotides match TRBD2. Germline CDR1 SGHAT, CDR2 FQNNGV. The CDR3 runs to 15 residues. Trimming took 1 base from V and 4 from J; bases not matched to a gene: 4.

This clone was observed once. The chain links TRBV2 to TRBJ1-4; 7 nucleotides match TRBD1. The ends lost 2 bases at V and 10 bases at J; junction bases unmatched: 4. CDR3 length equals 13 residues. Germline lookup yields CDR1 SNHLY and CDR2 FYNNEI. DNA of the CDR3: TGTGCCAGCAGTGAAATGGCAGGGGGAAAACTGTTTTTT. Translated: CASSEMAGGKLFF.

The V call is TRBV9, the J call TRBJ2-7; 7 bases are shared with TRBD2. CDR3 length equals 14 residues. Trimming cost V 4 bases and J 2 bases; bases outside gene matches: 6. Germline V CDR1 and CDR2: SGDLS, YYNGEE. The CDR3 here is CASSLGGDAYEQYF. CDR3 coding DNA: TGTGCCAGCAGCTTGGGAGGGGACGCCTACGAGCAGTACTTC.

The chain recombines TRBV15 with TRBJ2-7; D gene ambiguous. CDR3 length: 14 residues. Germline values: CDR1 LNHNV, CDR2 YYDKDF (reference sequence). V was trimmed by 3 bases and J by 6 bases, leaving 15 bases between them. The CDR3: CATSRATSASEQYF. The CDR3 DNA reads TGTGCCACCAGCAGGGCAACGTCAGCGAGCGAGCAGTACTTC.

The chain links TRBV6-6 to TRBJ2-1, with 12 bases identical to TRBD2. The CDR3 loop spans 15 amino acids. Germline CDR1 MNHNY, CDR2 SVGAGI (reference sequence). V trimming: 6 bases; J trimming: 8 bases; junction bases outside the gene matches: 8. The CDR3 loop reads CASRPLAGGSDEQFF. DNA for the CDR3: TGTGCCAGCAGGCCACTAGCGGGAGGATCTGATGAGCAGTTCTTC.

The V and J genes are TRBV4-3 and TRBJ2-3; D perhaps matches TRBD1 (5 bases). Trimming removed 7 bases from V and 1 base from J, with 18 bases in between. The CDR3 runs 16 residues. The germline CDR1 and CDR2 sequences are LGHNA and YSLEER. CDR3 region: CASTSGAIGRTDTQYF. As DNA, the CDR3 is TGCGCCAGCACCTCTGGGGCTATTGGGCGCACAGATACGCAGTATTTT.

With respect to this clone: Within the sample, other DNA sequences also encode this same CDR3. This chain uses TRBV19 with TRBJ1-5; D may be TRBD1 (5 bases). Germline V CDR1 and CDR2: LNHDA, SQIVND (reference sequence). The CDR3 is made up of 13 amino acids. The V end lost 1 base, the J end lost 4 bases, and 5 bases lay between the germline ends. The CDR3 spells CASSIGQNQPQHF. CDR3 sequence (DNA): TGTGCCAGTAGTATAGGACAGAATCAGCCCCAGCATTTT.

Only a few counts were recorded for this clone. The chain employs TRBV5-4 and TRBJ2-4, with 7 positions matching TRBD1. The length of the CDR3 is 15 residues. V dropped 4 bases and J dropped 5; count of bases not matched to a gene: 9. Germline V lookup: CDR1 SGHNT, CDR2 YYREEE (reference sequence). The CDR3 loop is CASSNDRDGQNIQYF. CDR3 coding DNA: TGTGCCAGCAGCAATGACAGGGATGGTCAAAACATTCAGTACTTC.

This clone was counted between two and nine times. V gene TRBV18 combines with J gene TRBJ1-4, with 7 bases matching TRBD1. The CDR3 covers 15 residues. V lost 0 bases to trimming and J lost 8 bases; unmatched junction nucleotides: 6. Germline assignment: CDR1 KGHSH and CDR2 LQKENI. This CDR3 is CASSPPGQPGEKLFF. CDR3 DNA: TGTGCCAGCTCACCACCGGGACAGCCGGGAGAAAAACTGTTTTTT.

The rearrangement links TRBV20-1 to TRBJ2-3; D remains unclear. V lost 6 bases and J 10 bases, leaving 11 bases between the germline ends. The V gene's germline CDR1 is DFQATT and CDR2 SNEGSKA (reference sequence). CDR3 size: 10 residues. The CDR3 protein is CSARTNAQYF. The CDR3 region has the DNA TGCAGTGCCCGCACCAATGCGCAGTATTTT.

With respect to this clone: Distinct nucleotide sequences in the sample also encode this CDR3. The V gene is TRBV5-1, the J gene TRBJ2-5; 9 bases are a match to TRBD2. The CDR3 length is 14 residues. CDR1 and CDR2 (germline): SGHRS, YFSETQ. V lost 2 bases and J lost 2; bases outside the gene matches: 1. The CDR3: CASSFLAGQETQYF. CDR3 DNA: TGCGCCAGCAGCTTTCTAGCGGGGCAAGAGACCCAGTACTTC.

This clone was counted only a few times. The chain has TRBV7-2 and TRBJ1-1, with D uncertain. CDR3 size: 11 residues. Looked up from germline, CDR1 is SGHTA and CDR2 is FQGNSA. V dropped 5 bases and J dropped 8 bases, with 9 bases sitting between them. CDR3: CASSQVVEAFF. CDR3 in DNA: TGTGCCAGCAGCCAAGTGGTGGAAGCTTTCTTT.

The genes are TRBV7-8 and TRBJ2-5; 8 bases are a match to TRBD2. This CDR3 spans 16 amino acids. Germline V lookup: CDR1 SGHVS, CDR2 FQNEAQ. The ends lost 5 bases at V and 6 bases at J; junction bases unmatched: 14. The CDR3, as DNA: TGTGCCAGCAGCCCAGGCTCGGGACTAGTAGGACAGACCCAGTACTTC. Protein product: CASSPGSGLVGQTQYF.

V gene TRBV9 combines with J gene TRBJ2-1, with D possibly being TRBD1 or TRBD2 (5 bases each). This CDR3 spans 17 amino acids. V was pared by 0 bases and J by 8 bases, with 21 bases between. The germline V gene encodes CDR1 SGDLS and CDR2 YYNGEE. CDR3 protein: CASSVDPFEGSGYEQFF. The CDR3 DNA reads TGTGCCAGCAGCGTAGACCCCTTTGAGGGGAGCGGCTATGAGCAGTTCTTC.

Here the CDR3 DNA reads TGTGCCAGCAGCCAAACCAGGGAGACCCAGTACTTC. Its protein product is CASSQTRETQYF. The gene calls are TRBV7-2 and TRBJ2-5, with D unresolved. CDR3 length equals 12 residues. With 5 bases removed from V and 5 bases from J, the gap between germline ends came to 9 bases. Germline V CDR1 and CDR2: SGHTA, FQGNSA.

The J gene is TRBJ1-2, the V gene TRBV29-1; possibly TRBD1 for D (5 bases). Germline V gene lookup returns CDR1 SQVTM and CDR2 ANQGSEA. The CDR3 length is 11 residues. V lost 1 base and J 9 bases, leaving 9 bases between the germline ends. CDR3 protein: CSVEGQNRYTF. CDR3 bases: TGCAGCGTTGAAGGACAGAACCGCTACACCTTC.

The V and J genes are TRBV28 and TRBJ1-5; D is perhaps TRBD1 (6 bases). V was pared by 5 bases and J by 6 bases, with 17 bases between. Germline CDR1 MDHEN, CDR2 SYDVKM. This CDR3 contains 15 residues. The CDR3 reads CASSPTGKSSQPQHF. CDR3 DNA sequence: TGTGCCAGCAGTCCGACAGGTAAATCTAGTCAGCCCCAGCATTTT.

The chain combines TRBV28 with TRBJ2-7; D is perhaps TRBD1 (5 bases). Per the germline V gene, CDR1 is MDHEN and CDR2 is SYDVKM. Trimming left V 6 bases short and J 3 bases short, with 18 bases between. CDR3 size: 15 residues. The CDR3 bases are TGTGCCAGCAGCCAGGGTGGGGTGTCCCTCTACGAGCAGTACTTC. Translating it yields CASSQGGVSLYEQYF.

This sequence joins TRBV7-2 and TRBJ2-7, with 9 bases matching TRBD2. V trimming: 5 bases; J trimming: 4 bases; junction bases outside the gene matches: 9. CDR1 and CDR2 from the germline V gene are SGHTA and FQGNSA. The CDR3 sequence is 15 residues long. The CDR3 here is CASSPTSGRHYEQYF. As DNA, the CDR3 is TGTGCCAGCAGCCCTACTAGCGGGCGTCATTACGAGCAGTACTTC.